This entry lists 12 T cell receptor beta chains sequenced from one sample in a study of CD8+CD57+ T cells in acquired aplastic anemia. Investigators profiled TCR beta VDJ and CDR3 from genomic DNA template. Each CDR3 protein is one row after TCRdb ran MiXCR on the reads. The sample records under 200,000 distinct CDR3 sequences, around 66% being singletons. Sample: sorted CD4+, CD8+, or CD8+CD57+ T cells (not recorded which) from PBMCs. Receptor source: a human donor with severe aplastic anemia or a healthy control (not recorded which).

The V and J genes are TRBV7-3 and TRBJ2-7; unclear D gene. The V end was cut by 4 bases, the J end by 5 bases, with 6 bases between. This CDR3 region has 11 residues. Looked up from germline, CDR1 is SGHTA and CDR2 is FQGTGA. The CDR3 bases are TGTGCCAGCAGCTGGCAGCACGAGCAGTACTTC. The encoded protein is CASSWQHEQYF.

The chain employs TRBV7-9 and TRBJ2-7; tentatively, D is TRBD2 (6 bases). From germline, CDR1 is SEHNR and CDR2 FQNEAQ (reference sequence). The CDR3 runs 15 residues. Trimming left V 5 bases short and J 4 bases short, with 18 bases between. Here the CDR3 DNA reads TGTGCCAGCAGCACCGTGACTAGTGCGGGTTACGAGCAGTACTTC. It translates to CASSTVTSAGYEQYF.

This clonotype was found many times. The V gene is TRBV10-3, the J gene TRBJ2-3; 9 bases map to TRBD2. The V and J ends lost 2 bases and 2 bases, in that order; junction bases with no gene match: 5. The CDR3 loop spans 16 amino acids. CDR1 and CDR2 (germline): ENHRY, SYGVKD. The CDR3 reads CAISEVASGVTDTQYF. In DNA, the CDR3 is TGTGCCATCAGTGAGGTGGCTAGCGGGGTCACAGATACGCAGTATTTT.

The J gene is TRBJ2-7, the V gene TRBV20-1, with 10 positions matching TRBD1. The CDR3 runs to 14 residues. Germline CDR1 is DFQATT and CDR2 is SNEGSKA (reference sequence). V gave up 6 bases and J gave up 4 bases; unmatched junction bases: 9. CDR3: CSANDRGLLYEQYF. Written as DNA, the CDR3 is TGCAGTGCAAACGACAGGGGGCTCCTGTACGAGCAGTACTTC.

This clonotype showed up just once. A junction end diverges from the germline sequence, so it may reflect a read error. This chain links TRBV7-8 with TRBJ1-1; 7 bases are a match to TRBD1. The CDR3 is 18 residues long. The V gene's germline CDR1 is SGHVS and CDR2 FQNEAQ. In nucleotides, the CDR3 is TGTGCCAGCAGCCATCCAGGGGGGGGACAGTTTATGAACACTGGAGCTTTCTTT. Translating it yields CASSHPGGGQFMNTGAFF.

The rearrangement uses TRBV7-9 and TRBJ1-2; D gene unclear. The V end was cut by 1 base, the J end by 6 bases, with 9 bases between. The germline V gene encodes CDR1 SEHNR and CDR2 FQNEAQ (reference sequence). CDR3 length: 13 residues. The CDR3 loop reads CASSLVGLNGYTF. The CDR3 DNA is TGTGCCAGCAGCTTAGTAGGACTAAATGGCTACACCTTC.

Worth noting for this clonotype: This may be a read error, as it is one base from a much larger clone. This CDR3 is CAGSAVGDPREAFF. The CDR3 DNA is TGTGCCGGCAGCGCGGTGGGGGACCCTCGGGAAGCTTTCTTT. The gene calls are TRBV9 and TRBJ1-1; a weak D match, TRBD1 (5 bases). Looked up from germline, CDR1 is SGDLS and CDR2 is YYNGEE. CDR3 length: 14 residues.

Concerning this clonotype: One end of the junction is discordant with germline, which a read error may explain. The rearrangement links TRBV9 to TRBJ2-7; 8 bases align to TRBD1. Germline CDR1 SGDLS, CDR2 YYNGEE. CDR3 length: 13 residues. The CDR3 loop is CASTTGTGGERYF. DNA for the CDR3: TGTGCCAGCACCACCGGGACAGGAGGCGAGCGGTACTTC. Full variable domain (missing parts from reference TRBV9 and TRBJ2-7): DSGVTQTPKHLITATGQRVTLRCSPRSGDLSVYWYQQSLDQGLQFLIQYYNGEERAKGNILERFSAQQFPDLHSELNLSSLELGDSALYFCASTTGTGGERYFGPGTRLTVT.

This rearrangement joins TRBV2 to TRBJ1-6; TRBD1 is a possible D gene (6 bases). The CDR3 consists of 16 residues. Germline V gives CDR1 SNHLY, CDR2 FYNNEI. The ends were cut back, 1 base at V and 3 bases at J, with 10 bases in the middle. This chain's CDR3 is CASSEGTANYNSPLHF. The CDR3 bases are TGTGCCAGCAGTGAAGGGACAGCCAACTATAATTCACCCCTCCACTTT.

The chain combines TRBV7-6 with TRBJ1-2; tentatively, D is TRBD1 (5 bases). The CDR3 totals 15 residues. Trimming left V 0 bases short and J 8 bases short, with 16 bases between. Germline CDR1 SGHVS, CDR2 FNYEAQ. The CDR3 region has the DNA TGTGCCAGCAGCTTAGCGCCAAGGGGCGCGGAGGGCTACACCTTC. Amino acids: CASSLAPRGAEGYTF.

The chain uses TRBV6-1 and TRBJ1-1; D possibly corresponds to TRBD1 (5 bases). The CDR3 covers 13 residues. V was trimmed by 5 bases and J by 3 bases, leaving 10 bases between them. Germline assignment: CDR1 MNHNS and CDR2 SASEGT. For the CDR3, the DNA is TGTGCCAGCAGTTACAGGAGGGACACTGAAGCTTTCTTT. It specifies CASSYRRDTEAFF.

This sequence joins TRBV20-1 and TRBJ2-1; D possibly uses TRBD1 or TRBD2 (6 bases each). Trimming pared 0 bases from V and 12 bases from J, leaving 15 bases between. The CDR3 length is 13 residues. The germline V gene has CDR1 DFQATT and CDR2 SNEGSKA (reference sequence). The DNA for the CDR3 is TGCAGTGCTAGAGAAGTCGGGGGCGCTCCGCAGTTCTTC. Its translation: CSAREVGGAPQFF.